A selection of T cell receptor beta chains follows, all from one sample in a study of cytomegalovirus exposure and HLA in healthy donors. The data were produced by immunoSEQ multiplex PCR, yet TCRdb's version contains in-frame clones alone and is incomplete. The sample consists of about 150,000 clones, roughly 82% of them appearing once. Sample: PBMCs. These TCRs come from a woman between 45 and 65 years old in good health and CMV-seropositive. Both conserved end residues are trimmed from each CDR3. A D gene is named only where the DNA matches it firmly.

>TRBD2|TRBV11-2|TRBJ2-7
ASSLGRGGAYEQY
>NA|TRBV5-4|TRBJ2-1
ASIPTADSSYNEQF
>TRBD2|TRBV30|TRBJ2-3
AWSVRSGGGRTQY
>NA|TRBV11-3|TRBJ2-3
ASSLGSGGTDTQY
>NA|TRBV2|TRBJ1-5
ASSEAQYSTLSNQPQH
>NA|TRBV27|TRBJ1-6
ASSLSGRNSPLH
>NA|TRBV29-1|TRBJ2-7
SVTGSRDSYEQY
>TRBD1|TRBV6-4|TRBJ1-1
ASSPSRQGEAF
>NA|TRBV19|TRBJ1-4
ASSLFLGVANEKLF
>NA|TRBV30|TRBJ1-6
AWGRRDSPLH
>TRBD2|TRBV7-9|TRBJ2-1
ASSRAGPSYNEQF
>NA|TRBV9|TRBJ2-3
ASSGRWGGTDTQY
>NA|TRBV7-8|TRBJ2-2
ACRLNTGELF
>TRBD1|TRBV7-9|TRBJ1-2
ASSPGQVEYYT
>NA|TRBV5-1|TRBJ2-7
ASSLVGGHEQY
>TRBD2|TRBV9|TRBJ2-2
ASSPRTSGGATGELF
>NA|TRBV19|TRBJ1-5
ASSPRTADQPQH
>TRBD2|TRBV5-1|TRBJ2-3
ASSRMTSGARTDTQY
>TRBD2|TRBV29-1|TRBJ2-2
SVAMVGGGRTGELF
>TRBD2|TRBV19|TRBJ2-3
ASSLEWAGGGTDTQY
>NA|TRBV7-8|TRBJ1-1
ASSLGGEAF
>NA|TRBV5-1|TRBJ1-1
ASSSGGGFSTEAF
>TRBD1|TRBV5-1|TRBJ2-2
ASSKKQGVYTGELF
>NA|TRBV2|TRBJ2-3
ASRGAFVDTQY
>TRBD1|TRBV10-2|TRBJ2-1
ASSDHRGYEQF
>TRBD2|TRBV12-5|TRBJ2-1
ASGRLAHEQF
>NA|TRBV15|TRBJ1-4
ATSRGQSGGEEKLF
>TRBD1|TRBV5-1|TRBJ1-5
ASSQGTDNQPQH
>NA|TRBV7-8|TRBJ2-1
ASSFPGSYNEQF
>TRBD1|TRBV2|TRBJ1-2
ASGQGGYT
>NA|TRBV28|TRBJ1-5
ASIPEGQGSNQPQH
>TRBD2|TRBV7-9|TRBJ2-3
ASSSQLAGVDTQY
>TRBD1|TRBV11-2|TRBJ1-2
ASSFDRAYGYT
>TRBD1|TRBV6-1|TRBJ2-7
ASTRDRGPNYEQY
>NA|TRBV6-6|TRBJ1-5
ASEGGDQPQH
>NA|TRBV4-2|TRBJ1-5
ASSQGVDQPQH
>TRBD1|TRBV27|TRBJ2-3
ASLDRGTDTQY
>TRBD2|TRBV18|TRBJ2-2
ASSTSATGELF
>TRBD2|TRBV7-8|TRBJ2-7
ASSLDSAGANLYGEQY
>TRBD1|TRBV6-6|TRBJ2-6
ASSVQGTGANVLT
>NA|TRBV2|TRBJ1-4
ASSDPPDWQEKLF
>NA|TRBV18|TRBJ2-7
ASSPVTGNEQY
>NA|TRBV7-3|TRBJ2-2
ASSLVGANTGELF
>NA|TRBV7-2|TRBJ1-6
ASSDLTGNPLH
>NA|TRBV12-5|TRBJ2-2
ASGYFRELF
>TRBD2|TRBV5-6|TRBJ2-3
ASSLGLRGAPTDTQY
>NA|TRBV14|TRBJ2-6
ASGLSGANVLT
>TRBD1|TRBV6-5|TRBJ1-6
ASRDGTGGGSPLH
>TRBD2|TRBV6-5|TRBJ2-7
ASSYSSTSALSEQY
>NA|TRBV6-6|TRBJ2-6
ASSYVGAGANVLT
>TRBD1|TRBV7-6|TRBJ1-6
ASSLDGTASLH
>TRBD1|TRBV9|TRBJ2-6
ASSPGGALLPSGANVLT
>NA|TRBV13|TRBJ1-6
ASSLGQANSPLH